The next 6 T cell receptor beta chains were all read from a single sample in a study of T cells after posttransplantation cyclophosphamide. Assay used: immunoSEQ multiplex PCR; TCRdb lists only in-frame clones, some missing. The data list about 38,000 clones, none observed once; 2.5% falls to the top ten. Input material: PBMCs. These receptor sequences come from a man between 45 and 60 years old in good health, CMV-negative, and a related stem cell transplant donor.

This clone was picked up a small number of times. The gene calls are TRBV18 and TRBJ2-5, with D perhaps TRBD1 (5 bases). The DNA end is more similar to TRBJ2-7, so the J call may be wrong. Germline V lookup: CDR1 KGHSH, CDR2 LQKENI. The CDR3 contains 14 residues. The CDR3 nucleotides are TGTGCCAGCTCACCAAACAGGAACTCCTACGAGCAGTACTTC. Its protein is CASSPNRNSYEQYF.

This clone was seen ten or more times. This chain links TRBV5-4 with TRBJ1-1; TRBD1 matches at 10 bases. The ends lost 4 bases at V and 5 bases at J; junction bases unmatched: 14. This CDR3 is built from 17 residues. Germline V gene lookup returns CDR1 SGHNT and CDR2 YYREEE (reference sequence). CDR3: CASSGGGTGVFKTEAFF. CDR3 coding DNA: TGTGCCAGCAGCGGGGGGGGGACAGGGGTTTTCAAGACTGAAGCTTTCTTT.

This clone has ten or more counts. The chain employs TRBV18 and TRBJ2-7, with 12 bases aligning to TRBD2. V gave up 3 bases and J gave up 5 bases; unmatched junction bases: 2. The germline V gene has CDR1 KGHSH and CDR2 LQKENI. This CDR3 comprises 14 residues. The CDR3 loop reads CASSPRLAGDEQYF. The CDR3 DNA reads TGTGCCAGCTCACCTCGACTAGCGGGAGACGAGCAGTACTTC.

This clone was recorded many times. V is TRBV13 and J is TRBJ2-7, with 9 bases matching TRBD1. Trimming cost V 2 bases and J 4 bases; bases outside gene matches: 6. The CDR3 totals 15 residues. Germline lookup yields CDR1 PRHDT and CDR2 FYEKMQ (reference sequence). As DNA, the CDR3 is TGTGCCAGCAGCTTACTTGGGACAGGGAATTACGAGCAGTACTTC. This translates into CASSLLGTGNYEQYF.

This clone was recorded many times. This chain links TRBV6-1 with TRBJ2-7; D not resolved. The CDR3 totals 16 residues. Germline V gene sequence: CDR1 MNHNS, CDR2 SASEGT. V lost 0 bases, J lost 0 bases, and 12 bases lay in between. CDR3 loop: CASSEAALANSYEQYF. The CDR3 DNA reads TGTGCCAGCAGTGAAGCGGCTTTGGCAAACTCCTACGAGCAGTACTTC.

This clone was detected ten times or more. The V and J genes are TRBV5-1 and TRBJ2-1, with 12 bases fitting TRBD2. CDR1 SGHRS and CDR2 YFSETQ come from the germline V gene. The CDR3 is 16 amino acids. With 4 bases clipped from V and 6 bases from J, the junction kept 8 bases outside the gene matches. The DNA for the CDR3 is TGCGCCAGCAGCCGAGGGGGGACTAGCGGGTCCAATGAGCAGTTCTTC. Its protein product is CASSRGGTSGSNEQFF.